This passage covers 22 T cell receptor beta chains from one sample sequenced in a study of blood T cell repertoires in COVID-19. Clones were read by immunoSEQ multiplex PCR, and TCRdb kept only the in-frame ones, dropping some. The sample gives 200,000 to 250,000 clones, under 90% of which show up once; 3% to 4% is in the top ten. The sample taken for sequencing was PBMCs or T cells enriched from blood (not recorded which). The receptors here all came from a woman aged 60-70 years who had recovered from COVID-19.

The V and J genes are TRBV7-2 and TRBJ2-2; no definite D call. Between the trimmed V and J ends, which lost 5 bases and 8 bases, there was a span of 24 bases. The CDR3 has 17 amino acids. Per germline, CDR1 SGHTA and CDR2 FQGNSA. For the CDR3, the DNA is TGTGCCAGCAGCACCCCCACCGACAAACCCGGCCGGGGGGAGCTGTTTTTT. It encodes CASSTPTDKPGRGELFF.

This chain uses TRBV28 with TRBJ2-1; TRBD2 might be the D (6 bases). The V end lost 2 bases, the J end lost 9 bases, and 8 bases lay between the germline ends. CDR3 length equals 12 residues. The germline gives CDR1 MDHEN, CDR2 SYDVKM. The CDR3 region has the DNA TGTGCCAGCAGTTTAATGGGGGGTGAGCAGTTCTTC. It codes for CASSLMGGEQFF.

This clone came up a few times. Distinct nucleotide sequences in the sample also encode this CDR3. The gene calls are TRBV3-1 (or the pseudogene TRBV3-2) and TRBJ1-5; maybe TRBD1 (5 bases). Germline CDR1 LGHDT, CDR2 YNNKEL (reference sequence). V dropped 6 bases and J dropped 7 bases, with 13 bases sitting between them. This CDR3 is 13 amino acids long. Written as DNA, the CDR3 is TGTGCCAGCAGTCTAGGGGTAGGGCAGCCCCAGCATTTT. Encoded protein: CASSLGVGQPQHF.

The rearrangement uses TRBV6-5 and TRBJ1-3; a weak D match, TRBD1 (5 bases). Germline lookup yields CDR1 MNHEY and CDR2 SVGAGI. The CDR3 totals 13 residues. Trimming shortened V by 7 bases and J by 6 bases, and 13 bases separated the two germline ends. The CDR3 DNA reads TGTGCCAGCATCCGGGGGGTCGAAAACACCATATATTTT. This codes for CASIRGVENTIYF.

The J gene is TRBJ1-4, the V gene TRBV19, with a possible D match to TRBD1 (5 bases). Germline assignment: CDR1 LNHDA and CDR2 SQIVND (reference sequence). V was cut by 5 bases and J by 3 bases, with 10 bases left in between. The CDR3 extends over 14 amino acids. CDR3 region: CASSYRDSNEKLFF. The CDR3 DNA reads TGTGCCAGTAGTTACCGGGACTCTAATGAAAAACTGTTTTTT.

The chain recombines TRBV27 with TRBJ1-6; the D gene is possibly TRBD1 (5 bases). With 7 bases removed from V and 7 bases from J, the gap between germline ends came to 20 bases. Per germline, CDR1 MNHEY and CDR2 SMNVEV (reference sequence). The CDR3 extends over 16 amino acids. DNA of the CDR3: TGTGCCAGCACCCCAGGGCCAGGATTAGAGAATTCACCCCTCCACTTT. Protein product: CASTPGPGLENSPLHF.

V and J are TRBV9 and TRBJ2-3; perhaps TRBD1 as D (5 bases). The CDR3 extends over 14 amino acids. Per germline, CDR1 SGDLS and CDR2 YYNGEE. V shed 2 bases and J shed 0 bases, with 7 bases lying between them. The CDR3 DNA sequence: TGTGCCAGCAGCGTTCAGGGAAGCACAGATACGCAGTATTTT. Translating gives CASSVQGSTDTQYF.

The chain links TRBV2 to TRBJ2-7, with 8 bases that match TRBD1. The CDR3 sequence is 12 residues long. Germline CDR1 reads SNHLY; CDR2 reads FYNNEI. J gave up 6 bases and V 7 bases, and 5 bases lay outside the gene matches. The CDR3 sequence: CASTARGREQYF. The CDR3 DNA sequence: TGTGCCAGCACTGCCAGGGGGCGCGAGCAGTACTTC.

The V gene is TRBV10-3, the J gene TRBJ2-5; TRBD1 is a possible D gene (6 bases). In germline, CDR1 is ENHRY, CDR2 SYGVKD. The V end was cut by 4 bases, the J end by 0 bases, with 6 bases between. This CDR3 is built from 13 residues. The CDR3 spells CAISGDNQETQYF. In DNA, the CDR3 is TGTGCCATCAGTGGGGACAACCAAGAGACCCAGTACTTC.

The rearrangement uses TRBV15 and TRBJ1-2; 8 positions match TRBD1. This CDR3 is built from 13 residues. V lost 3 bases to trimming and J lost 5 bases; unmatched junction nucleotides: 2. Germline V gene sequence: CDR1 LNHNV, CDR2 YYDKDF (reference sequence). CDR3 residues: CATSRDREYGYTF. CDR3 DNA sequence: TGTGCCACCAGCAGGGACAGGGAATATGGCTACACCTTC.

This clone was counted only a few times. V usage is TRBV4-1 and J usage is TRBJ2-3; 12 nucleotides line up with TRBD2. The V and J ends lost 0 bases and 4 bases, in that order; junction bases with no gene match: 14. CDR1 and CDR2 from the germline V gene are MGHRA and YSYEKL. This CDR3 has 20 residues. CDR3 nucleotides: TGCGCCAGCAGCCAAGATACTGGGACTAGCGGGCTGAGCGTTGCAGATACGCAGTATTTT. Translated, it gives CASSQDTGTSGLSVADTQYF.

The J gene is TRBJ1-4, the V gene TRBV14; 8 bases line up with TRBD1. Germline V CDR1 and CDR2: SGHDN, FVKESK. The V and J ends lost 2 bases and 1 base, in that order; junction bases with no gene match: 12. The CDR3 covers 19 residues. The CDR3 DNA sequence: TGTGCCAGCAGCCAAACCCGGGACAGGCTCCCTGGAACTAATGAAAAACTGTTTTTT. This codes for CASSQTRDRLPGTNEKLFF.

This chain joins TRBV7-2 and TRBJ2-2; 8 nucleotides agree with TRBD1. The V gene end was trimmed by 2 bases and the J gene end by 7 bases; junction bases not matched to a gene: 3. The germline V gene encodes CDR1 SGHTA and CDR2 FQGNSA. This CDR3 spans 14 amino acids. The CDR3, as DNA: TGTGCCAGCAGCTTACAGGGGGCCGTCGGGGAGCTGTTTTTT. This encodes CASSLQGAVGELFF.

This clone was seen more than once but under ten times. The chain employs TRBV25-1 and TRBJ1-2, with D possibly being TRBD1 (6 bases). The CDR3 spans 12 residues. V lost 2 bases, J lost 8 bases, and 9 bases lay in between. Germline loops: CDR1 MGHDK, CDR2 SYGVNS. The CDR3 reads CASSERGGGYTF. As DNA, the CDR3 is TGTGCCAGCAGTGAAAGGGGGGGCGGCTACACCTTC.

The chain is built from TRBV5-1 and TRBJ2-2; 14 positions match TRBD2. This CDR3 is 18 amino acids long. Trimming cost V 1 base and J 6 bases; bases outside gene matches: 8. Germline lookup yields CDR1 SGHRS and CDR2 YFSETQ. CDR3 sequence: CASSLTSGLAGGAGELFF. In DNA form, the CDR3 reads TGCGCCAGCAGCTTGACTTCAGGACTAGCGGGAGGTGCCGGGGAGCTGTTTTTT.

The chain has TRBV5-1 and TRBJ2-2; tentatively, D is TRBD1 (6 bases). CDR1 SGHRS and CDR2 YFSETQ come from the germline V gene. The germline V and J ends were trimmed by 6 bases and 2 bases, with 11 bases remaining between them. The CDR3 loop spans 14 amino acids. CDR3 protein: CASTTGINTGELFF. The CDR3 nucleotides read TGCGCCAGCACCACAGGGATAAACACCGGGGAGCTGTTTTTT.

The chain joins TRBV7-9 to TRBJ1-2; D gene ambiguous. The V end was cut by 6 bases, the J end by 8 bases, with 13 bases between. The CDR3 sequence is 12 residues long. Per germline, CDR1 SEHNR and CDR2 FQNEAQ (reference sequence). This CDR3 is CASRRTEEGYTF. The CDR3 coding sequence is TGTGCCAGCAGACGGACGGAGGAGGGCTACACCTTC.

The genes are TRBV10-3 and TRBJ1-6, with 9 positions matching TRBD1. The CDR3 has 17 residues. Trimming took 7 bases from V and 6 from J; bases not matched to a gene: 13. Germline V gene sequence: CDR1 ENHRY, CDR2 SYGVKD. For the CDR3, the DNA is TGTGCCATCATAAATTGGACAGGGGTCAGGAGTAATTCACCCCTCCACTTT. As protein: CAIINWTGVRSNSPLHF.

This clone was counted between two and nine times. V usage is TRBV6-5 and J usage is TRBJ2-5; 10 bases map to TRBD2. This CDR3 region has 13 residues. Germline CDR1 and CDR2: MNHEY and SVGAGI. V gave up 6 bases and J gave up 8 bases; unmatched junction bases: 6. The CDR3, as DNA: TGTGCCAGCAGCCAGACTAGCGGGCTAACCCAGTACTTC. Its protein is CASSQTSGLTQYF.

The J gene is TRBJ2-7, the V gene TRBV2; TRBD1 matches 12 bases. The CDR3 loop spans 14 amino acids. V lost 7 bases, J lost 6 bases, and 7 bases stayed unmatched. The germline V gene has CDR1 SNHLY and CDR2 FYNNEI. DNA of the CDR3: TGTGCCAGCATTCTGGGACAGGGGGCCGTCGAGCAGTACTTC. As protein: CASILGQGAVEQYF.

This sequence joins TRBV4-1 and TRBJ2-1; 7 bases agree with TRBD2. Trimming took 4 bases from V and 7 from J; bases not matched to a gene: 22. Germline V CDR1 and CDR2: MGHRA, YSYEKL. The CDR3 is 19 residues long. The chain's CDR3 is CASSRQSSTMGGVRNEQFF. The DNA of the CDR3 is TGCGCCAGCAGCCGCCAATCCTCCACTATGGGGGGGGTTCGGAATGAGCAGTTCTTC.

The chain uses TRBV5-1 and TRBJ2-1; 8 nucleotides line up with TRBD1. This CDR3 is 16 amino acids long. The germline V gene encodes CDR1 SGHRS and CDR2 YFSETQ. V lost 3 bases and J lost 3; bases outside the gene matches: 8. The CDR3, as DNA: TGCGCCAGCAGCTCGCCTATGACAGGGGACTACAATGAGCAGTTCTTC. Translated, it gives CASSSPMTGDYNEQFF.